This TCR beta chain derives from a study of OX40 agonist ivuxolimab in advanced cancers. Notes on this clone: What it binds is not known.

Measured with immunoSEQ multiplex PCR; TCRdb has only the in-frame clones, and not every one. The sample has 55,000 or so clones, 87% seen once. Study-level findings and limits: Certain nonresponding patients likewise had low normalized T-cell clonal expansion.

This CDR3 comprises 20 residues. The V and J ends lost 2 bases and 0 bases, in that order; junction bases with no gene match: 16. In germline, CDR1 is KGHSH, CDR2 LQKENI. This clonotype was sampled from an adult with an advanced solid tumor such as melanoma, head and neck, liver or kidney cancer. The genes are TRBV18 and TRBJ2-3; 8 bases match TRBD2. The material sequenced was CD4+ or CD8+ T cells sorted from blood, taken in a trial of the OX40 agonist ivuxolimab. CDR3 in amino acids: CASSPSLPLAGMISTDTQYF. The CDR3 nucleotides are TGTGCCAGCTCACCATCCCTTCCCCTAGCGGGTATGATAAGCACAGATACGCAGTATTTT.